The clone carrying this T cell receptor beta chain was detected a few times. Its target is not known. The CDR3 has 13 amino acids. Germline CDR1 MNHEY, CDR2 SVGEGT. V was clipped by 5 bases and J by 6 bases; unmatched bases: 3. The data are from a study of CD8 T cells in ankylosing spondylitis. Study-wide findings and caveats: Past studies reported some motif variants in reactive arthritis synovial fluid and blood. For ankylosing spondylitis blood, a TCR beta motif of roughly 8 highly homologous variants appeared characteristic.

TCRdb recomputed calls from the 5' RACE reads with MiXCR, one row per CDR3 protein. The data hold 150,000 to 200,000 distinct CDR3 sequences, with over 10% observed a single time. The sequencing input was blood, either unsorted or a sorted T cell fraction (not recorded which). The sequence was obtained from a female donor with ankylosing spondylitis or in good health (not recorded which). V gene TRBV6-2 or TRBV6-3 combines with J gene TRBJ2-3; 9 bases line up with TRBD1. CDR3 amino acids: CASSRDRADTQYF. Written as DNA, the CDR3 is TGTGCCAGCAGTCGGGACAGGGCGGATACGCAGTATTTT.